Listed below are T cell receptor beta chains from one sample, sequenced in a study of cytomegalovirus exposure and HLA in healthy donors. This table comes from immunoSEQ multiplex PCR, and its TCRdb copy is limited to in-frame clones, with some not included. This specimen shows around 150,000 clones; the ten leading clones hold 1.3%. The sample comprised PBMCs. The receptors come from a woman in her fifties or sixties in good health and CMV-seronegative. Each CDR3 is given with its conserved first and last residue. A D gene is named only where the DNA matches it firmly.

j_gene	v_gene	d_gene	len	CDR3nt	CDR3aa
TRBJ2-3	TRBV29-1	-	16	TGCAGCGTTGAAGGGTTAGCGCGGGGTAGCACAGATACGCAGTATTTT	CSVEGLARGSTDTQYF
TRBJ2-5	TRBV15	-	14	TGTGCCACCAGCAGAATCGTTCTCCAAGAGACCCAGTACTTC	CATSRIVLQETQYF
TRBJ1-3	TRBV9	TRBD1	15	TGTGCCAGCAGCCCCCTAGGGACAGTGGGAAACACCATATATTTT	CASSPLGTVGNTIYF
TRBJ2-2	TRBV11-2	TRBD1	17	TGTGCCAGCAGCCGCAGGTCCGGACAGGGTGGCCCCGGGGAGCTGTTTTTT	CASSRRSGQGGPGELFF
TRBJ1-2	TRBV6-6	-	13	TGTGCCAGCAGCCTAGACAGGTCCTATGGCTACACCTTC	CASSLDRSYGYTF
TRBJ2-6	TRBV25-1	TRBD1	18	TGTGCCAGCAGTGAATTAGGACAGGGGGCGACGGGGGCCAACGTCCTGACTTTC	CASSELGQGATGANVLTF
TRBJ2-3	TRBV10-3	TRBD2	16	TGTGCCATCAGGAAAACTAGCGGGGGGAGTGGAGATACGCAGTATTTT	CAIRKTSGGSGDTQYF
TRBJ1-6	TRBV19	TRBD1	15	TGTGCCAGTAGTCCTCCGGGACAGGGAGCCCAGCCCCTCCACTTT	CASSPPGQGAQPLHF
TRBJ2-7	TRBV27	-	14	TGTGCCAGCAGTTTATCATCTAGGGGGTACGAGCAGTACTTC	CASSLSSRGYEQYF
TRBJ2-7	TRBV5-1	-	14	TGCGCCAGCAGCCGCTTGGAACAGGCCTACGAGCAGTACTTC	CASSRLEQAYEQYF
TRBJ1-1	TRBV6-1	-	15	TGTGCCAGCAGTGAAGCCCCTGGGAGTATTACTGAAGCTTTCTTT	CASSEAPGSITEAFF
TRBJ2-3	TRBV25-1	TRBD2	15	TGTGCCAGCTCACTAGCGGGAGTAGGAGCAGATACGCAGTATTTT	CASSLAGVGADTQYF
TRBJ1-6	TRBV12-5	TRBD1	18	TGTGCTAGTGGGAATCCGCCGGGACAGGGAAGATATAATTCACCCCTCCACTTT	CASGNPPGQGRYNSPLHF
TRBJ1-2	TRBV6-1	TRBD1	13	TGTGCCAGCAGTGAGGACAGGGATACGGGCTACACCTTC	CASSEDRDTGYTF
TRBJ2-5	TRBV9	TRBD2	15	TGTGCCAGCAGCGTAGGTAGCCTAGCGGGAGAGACCCAGTACTTC	CASSVGSLAGETQYF
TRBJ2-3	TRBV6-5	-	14	TGTGCCAGCAGTCGATCAGTGGGCACAGATACGCAGTATTTT	CASSRSVGTDTQYF
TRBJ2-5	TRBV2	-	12	TGTGCCAGCAGCCCGACTATTGAGACCCAGTACTTC	CASSPTIETQYF
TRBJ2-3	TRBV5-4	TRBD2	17	TGTGCCAGCAGCTTGGGGGGTAGCGGGAGCGGGACAGATACGCAGTATTTT	CASSLGGSGSGTDTQYF
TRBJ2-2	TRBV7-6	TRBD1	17	TGTGCCAGCAGCGCCCGGAGGACAGGGACCAACACCGGGGAGCTGTTTTTT	CASSARRTGTNTGELFF
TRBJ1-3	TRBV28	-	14	TGTGCCAGCAGTTCCCCGGCGGCTGGAAACACCATATATTTT	CASSSPAAGNTIYF
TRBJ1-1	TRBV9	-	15	TGTGCCAGCAGCGTAGGGCCCGGGCGGAGGACTGAAGCTTTCTTT	CASSVGPGRRTEAFF
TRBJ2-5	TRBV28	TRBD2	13	TGTGCCAGCAGCTCTAGCGGGAGAGAGACCCAGTACTTC	CASSSSGRETQYF
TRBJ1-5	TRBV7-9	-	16	TGTGCCAGCAGCTTAGGGGGGCGGACCTTGAATCAGCCCCAGCATTTT	CASSLGGRTLNQPQHF
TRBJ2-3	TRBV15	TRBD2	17	TGTGCCACCAGCCAAGAGGCGGGGGGGCGCGGCACAGATACGCAGTATTTT	CATSQEAGGRGTDTQYF
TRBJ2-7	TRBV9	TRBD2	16	TGTGCCAGCAGCGTAGCTCTGGCGGGAGGCCCCTACGAGCAGTACTTC	CASSVALAGGPYEQYF
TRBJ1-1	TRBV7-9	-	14	TGTGCCAGCAGCCCACCCAGGGGCGACACTGAAGCTTTCTTT	CASSPPRGDTEAFF